This T cell receptor beta chain was recovered during a study of cytomegalovirus exposure and HLA in healthy donors. The germline V gene encodes CDR1 SNHLY and CDR2 FYNNEI. This CDR3 contains 16 residues. Unmatched junction bases numbered 6, after V lost 5 bases and J lost 1 base. Vbeta (60) and Jbeta (13) primers were used in the PCR. Repertoires were generated with immunoSEQ multiplex PCR, while TCRdb's copy carries only in-frame clones and drops some. The repertoire holds 100,000 or so clones, with roughly 79% as singletons. Sequenced material: PBMCs. The chain combines TRBV2 with TRBJ2-1; 9 bases align to TRBD2. This sequence originates from a middle-aged man in good health and CMV-seronegative. In DNA, the CDR3 is TGTGCCAGCAGTTTAGCGGGAGTGGGGTCCTACAATGAGCAGTTCTTC. Residues: CASSLAGVGSYNEQFF.